This T cell receptor beta chain was sequenced in a study of cytomegalovirus exposure and HLA in healthy donors. As for this clone: Its matching antigen is unknown.

Study-level results: It was confirmed in vitro that a few of the CMV-associated chains were specific for CMV antigens.

Use of 60 Vbeta and 13 Jbeta primers characterized the PCR. The protocol was immunoSEQ multiplex PCR, while the TCRdb copy is restricted to in-frame clones and leaves out a portion. The data contain some 190,000 clones, roughly 84% of them singletons. The sequencing input was PBMCs. This TCR came from a boy between 2 and 15 years old in good health and CMV-seronegative.

The CDR3 here is CAWSVQFTARNTEAFF. CDR3 coding DNA: TGTGCCTGGAGTGTACAGTTTACAGCCCGGAACACTGAAGCTTTCTTT. The chain recombines TRBV30 with TRBJ1-1; D not certain. V was shortened by 0 bases and J by 1 base, with 15 bases between the two germline ends. Germline values: CDR1 GTSNPN, CDR2 SVGIG (reference sequence). The CDR3 is 16 amino acids.